These T cell receptor beta chains were read from a single sample in a study of cytomegalovirus exposure and HLA in healthy donors. The repertoire was sequenced with immunoSEQ multiplex PCR; TCRdb's copy has only in-frame clones and lacks some. Here the sample spans some 170,000 clones, just under 80% being singletons. The sample taken for sequencing was PBMCs. The receptor source for this set is a man aged 18 to 35 in good health and CMV-seropositive. The CDR3 runs from the conserved cysteine through the conserved F or W. A D gene is named only where the DNA matches it firmly. Where a row states a size, it is once, few, many or the class of an expanded clone; other rows omit it.

d_gene | j_gene | v_gene | abundance | CDR3aa | CDR3nt
TRBD1 | TRBJ2-5 | TRBV7-9 | NA | CASSWRQGQETQYF | TGTGCCAGCAGCTGGAGACAGGGGCAAGAGACCCAGTACTTC
NA | TRBJ2-1 | TRBV5-1 | NA | CASSFGRANNEQFF | TGCGCCAGCAGCTTCGGCAGGGCTAACAATGAGCAGTTCTTC
TRBD1 | TRBJ1-2 | TRBV5-6 | NA | CASGTGQQYGYTF | TGTGCCAGCGGGACGGGACAGCAGTATGGCTACACCTTC
NA | TRBJ2-4 | TRBV2 | once | CASSDPGTAGKNIQYF | TGTGCCAGCAGTGACCCGGGCACGGCAGGGAAAAACATTCAGTACTTC
NA | TRBJ2-2 | TRBV10-2 | NA | CASSFSGGFTGELFF | TGCGCCAGCAGCTTTAGTGGGGGGTTTACCGGGGAGCTGTTTTTT
NA | TRBJ2-1 | TRBV2 | NA | CASSGGQGGRYNEQFF | TGTGCCAGCAGTGGGGGTCAGGGTGGGCGCTACAATGAGCAGTTCTTC
NA | TRBJ1-4 | TRBV11-1 | NA | CASSSGVRGRTNEKLFF | TGTGCCAGCAGCTCCGGGGTCCGGGGAAGGACTAATGAAAAACTGTTTTTT
NA | TRBJ2-7 | TRBV6-1 | NA | CASTENAGGHEQYF | TGTGCCAGCACCGAGAACGCTGGGGGCCACGAGCAGTACTTC
NA | TRBJ2-1 | TRBV4-1 | NA | CASSQVGRVDYNEQFF | TGCGCCAGCAGCCAAGTCGGCAGGGTGGACTACAATGAGCAGTTCTTC
NA | TRBJ2-4 | TRBV19 | NA | CASSPSGELAKNIQYF | TGTGCCAGTTCACCCTCGGGAGAGCTAGCCAAAAACATTCAGTACTTC
NA | TRBJ2-6 | TRBV28 | NA | CASSFQTSGANVLTF | TGTGCCAGCAGTTTTCAGACTTCCGGGGCCAACGTCCTGACTTTC
TRBD2 | TRBJ2-1 | TRBV27 | NA | CASSSVAGERNEQFF | TGTGCCAGCAGTTCCGTAGCGGGAGAGAGGAATGAGCAGTTCTTC
NA | TRBJ1-3 | TRBV7-9 | NA | CASSARQGNTIYF | TGTGCCAGCAGCGCACGACAGGGAAACACCATATATTTT
TRBD1 | TRBJ2-3 | TRBV10-3 | few | CATRNPGTEQYF | TGTGCCACCCGAAACCCCGGGACAGAGCAGTATTTT
NA | TRBJ2-1 | TRBV7-9 | NA | CASSLRVAVDNEQFF | TGTGCCAGCAGCTTAAGGGTAGCGGTCGACAATGAGCAGTTCTTC
NA | TRBJ2-7 | TRBV5-1 | NA | CASSLAQATDEQYF | TGCGCCAGCAGCTTGGCACAGGCGACCGACGAGCAGTACTTC
NA | TRBJ1-5 | TRBV7-8 | few | CASSEMGRQRNQPQHF | TGTGCCAGCAGCGAAATGGGGCGTCAGCGCAATCAGCCCCAGCATTTT
NA | TRBJ1-4 | TRBV4-2 | NA | CASSHLYFQGKREKLFF | TGTGCCAGCAGCCACCTCTATTTCCAGGGGAAGAGGGAAAAACTGTTTTTT
TRBD1 | TRBJ1-5 | TRBV19 | few | CASSGGQSTRWPQHF | TGTGCCAGTAGTGGGGGACAGTCAACTCGATGGCCCCAGCATTTT
TRBD1 | TRBJ1-1 | TRBV4-1 | NA | CASSQATGASAFF | TGCGCCAGCAGCCAAGCGACAGGGGCTTCCGCTTTCTTT
TRBD1 | TRBJ1-3 | TRBV5-4 | NA | CASSTGTEQDTIYF | TGTGCCAGCAGCACGGGGACAGAGCAAGACACCATATATTTT
TRBD2 | TRBJ2-3 | TRBV7-3 | few | CASSSDPGGTDTQYF | TGTGCCAGCAGCTCCGACCCGGGGGGGACAGATACGCAGTATTTT